Described below is a single TCR beta chain sequence and its context. Its cognate antigen is unknown. This sample stems from a study of T cell repertoires in cytomegalovirus infection. Turning to the study itself: The public TCR beta signatures pointed to both CMV infection and matching HLA type.

Deletions cut 8 bases from V and 2 bases from J, with 7 bases between. Germline CDR1 is LNHNV and CDR2 is YYDKDF (reference sequence). The CDR3 covers 12 residues. TCRdb ran MiXCR on the reads and lists one entry per CDR3 protein. In the table there are some 100,000 distinct CDR3 sequences, more than 20% of which are singletons. Whole-study results and caveats: Ex vivo responses were dominated by HLA-C-restricted CMV-specific TCR beta clonotypes.

The genes are TRBV15 and TRBJ1-3; weak D call: TRBD1 (6 bases). Sequenced: CD8+ T cells from PBMCs. This sequence was found in a human donor in good health (CMV status not recorded). Some clones in this sample may be carry-over from other donors' samples. As DNA, the CDR3 is TGTGCCACCGAGGGGGCTGGAAACACCATATATTTT. It encodes CATEGAGNTIYF.